This T cell receptor beta chain was sequenced for a study of follicular helper T cells after annual influenza vaccination. The study, taken as a whole, reports: Yearly vaccinations repeatedly recalled conserved clonotypes in ICOS+CD38+ cTfh. ICOS+CD38+ cTfh clonality tracked population frequency, and its change tracked circulating plasmablast change.

As regards this clone: Its antigen remains unknown.

Generated by immunoSEQ multiplex PCR, the TCRdb table keeps only in-frame clones and is missing some. Among around 2,500 clones listed, approximately 86% were seen once. Per the germline V gene, CDR1 is SGHAT and CDR2 is FQNNGV. The CDR3 totals 14 residues. Deletions cut 2 bases from V and 0 bases from J, with 7 bases between. Documented time point: 2014-2015 season, pre-vaccination. The TCR comes from an adult who received the influenza vaccine. The chain carries TRBV11-2 and TRBJ1-1; D is ambiguous. Sequenced material: CXCR5+ CD38+ circulating T follicular helper cells from blood, taken on the day of influenza vaccination. Subset indicated: circulating Tfh, non-naive CD4+CXCR5+PD-1+ (ICOS+CD38+ or ICOS-CD38-). CDR3 DNA sequence: TGTGCCAGCAGCTTAAACAGTGTGAACACTGAAGCTTTCTTT. Its translation: CASSLNSVNTEAFF.